The 12 T cell receptor beta chains below all came from one sample that was sequenced in a study of blood T cell repertoires in COVID-19. Sequencing used immunoSEQ multiplex PCR; TCRdb keeps in-frame clones, though not all of them. The profile covers around 150,000 clones, with over 85% appearing a single time and roughly 4.8% taken by the ten largest. The sample comprised peripheral blood. The source of these receptors is a woman in her fifties or sixties with acute or convalescent COVID-19.

The rearrangement links TRBV11-2 to TRBJ1-6; no firm D call. The CDR3 totals 17 residues. Germline assignment: CDR1 SGHAT and CDR2 FQNNGV. Between the trimmed V and J ends, which lost 4 bases and 0 bases, there was a span of 13 bases. This chain's CDR3 is CASSSERKSSYNSPLHF. CDR3 in DNA: TGTGCCAGCAGCTCGGAGAGAAAAAGCTCCTATAATTCACCCCTCCACTTT.

The table lists this clone with a count of one. The genes are TRBV24-1 and TRBJ2-5; D remains ambiguous. The V gene's germline CDR1 is KGHDR and CDR2 SFDVKD. The V end was cut by 4 bases, the J end by 2 bases, with 10 bases between. CDR3 length: 14 amino acids. CDR3 sequence (DNA): TGTGCCACCAGTGACCCCGACACTCAAGAGACCCAGTACTTC. Translated, it gives CATSDPDTQETQYF.

The chain joins TRBV19 to TRBJ1-2; no firm D call. This CDR3 has 16 amino acids. Between the trimmed V and J ends, which lost 5 bases and 3 bases, there was a span of 19 bases. Germline CDR1 LNHDA, CDR2 SQIVND (reference sequence). The CDR3 DNA reads as TGTGCCAGTAGTCTACGAAGAGGGCAGAAACACTATGGCTACACCTTC. Amino acid sequence: CASSLRRGQKHYGYTF.

The rearrangement uses TRBV9 and TRBJ1-6; D not resolved. The CDR3 spans 11 residues. Trimming took off 6 bases at V and 12 bases at J, with 10 bases between the two ends. From germline, CDR1 is SGDLS and CDR2 YYNGEE. CDR3 in DNA: TGTGCCAGCACCCGGGAGGGACCCCTCCACTTT. Amino acid sequence: CASTREGPLHF.

The V gene is TRBV7-6, the J gene TRBJ1-3; TRBD1 might be the D (5 bases). CDR3 length: 16 residues. Germline values: CDR1 SGHVS, CDR2 FNYEAQ. V lost 0 bases, J lost 0 bases, and 9 bases lay in between. For the CDR3, the DNA is TGTGCCAGCAGCTTAGCCTTAGGGGCCTCTGGAAACACCATATATTTT. Residues: CASSLALGASGNTIYF.

The chain has TRBV30 and TRBJ1-5, with 9 bases that match TRBD1. Trimming cost V 3 bases and J 8 bases; bases outside gene matches: 5. This CDR3 has 13 residues. CDR1 is GTSNPN, CDR2 SVGIG, per germline (reference sequence). The chain's CDR3 is CAWSGTGSEPQHF. CDR3 nucleotide sequence: TGTGCCTGGAGCGGGACAGGGTCAGAGCCCCAGCATTTT.

The chain links TRBV7-9 to TRBJ2-3; tentatively, D is TRBD1 (6 bases). This CDR3 has 15 residues. CDR1 is SEHNR, CDR2 FQNEAQ, per germline (reference sequence). The V end was cut by 1 base, the J end by 3 bases, with 11 bases between. The CDR3 spells CASSLVAGVTDTQYF. The CDR3 DNA follows: TGTGCCAGCAGCTTAGTTGCAGGGGTGACAGATACGCAGTATTTT.

The chain joins TRBV29-1 to TRBJ1-2; D is uncertain. The germline gives CDR1 SQVTM, CDR2 ANQGSEA. V lost 5 bases and J 0 bases, leaving 10 bases between the germline ends. The CDR3 is made up of 13 amino acids. CDR3: CSVPRRTNYGYTF. Written as DNA, the CDR3 is TGCAGCGTTCCAAGGCGGACTAACTATGGCTACACCTTC.

This chain links TRBV21-1 with TRBJ1-5; the DNA was not compared with TRBD1, the D call given in the table. TRBV21-1 is marked as a pseudogene. This CDR3 is 16 amino acids long. CDR3 sequence (DNA): TGTGCCAGCAGCGCTGGGACAGGGGATAGCAATCAGCCCCAGCATTTT. Amino acids: CASSAGTGDSNQPQHF.

The V call is TRBV4-3, the J call TRBJ1-2; D remains unclear. V was clipped by 2 bases and J by 0 bases, with 19 bases between them. This CDR3 is built from 18 residues. The V gene's germline CDR1 is LGHNA and CDR2 YSLEER. CDR3 sequence reads: CASSQKEIVPTTNYGYTF. The DNA of the CDR3 is TGCGCCAGCAGCCAAAAGGAGATCGTTCCGACTACTAACTATGGCTACACCTTC.

The chain recombines TRBV6-2 or TRBV6-3 with TRBJ2-5; 8 nucleotides align to TRBD1. The CDR3 runs 16 residues. V gave up 5 bases and J gave up 4 bases; unmatched junction bases: 12. From germline, CDR1 is MNHEY and CDR2 SVGEGT. This CDR3 reads CASSPGRGRSVETQYF. In DNA, the CDR3 is TGTGCCAGCAGTCCCGGCAGGGGGCGGTCGGTAGAGACCCAGTACTTC.

The chain employs TRBV19 and TRBJ2-7; 10 bases map to TRBD2. The junction had 10 bases not matched to a gene; V was cut back by 3 bases and J by 2 bases. Germline assignment: CDR1 LNHDA and CDR2 SQIVND (reference sequence). The CDR3 is 17 amino acids. The CDR3 region has the DNA TGTGCCAGTAGTATCCCGGGGGTTAGCGGGAGGACCTACGAGCAGTACTTC. This gives the protein CASSIPGVSGRTYEQYF.